One and the same sample provided the 20 T cell receptor beta chains below, sequenced in a study of control samples from healthy donors and cancer patients. The method was immunoSEQ multiplex PCR; TCRdb's version includes in-frame clones alone and lacks a portion of them. The data contain about 80,000 clones, roughly 91% of them seen just once; the ten biggest clones take up around 5.1%. The sequencing sample was made of blood. The source is a man aged 50 to 59 in good health.

The chain joins TRBV18 to TRBJ1-1; D ambiguous. Germline CDR1 reads KGHSH; CDR2 reads LQKENI. The CDR3 spans 15 residues. V lost 1 base to trimming and J lost 4 bases, with 13 bases between them. CDR3 loop: CASSPRSQRGTEAFF. Here the CDR3 DNA reads TGTGCCAGCTCACCACGGAGCCAGCGGGGCACTGAAGCTTTCTTT.

J is TRBJ1-6 and V is TRBV5-4; 9 bases agree with TRBD1. Germline CDR1 and CDR2: SGHNT and YYREEE (reference sequence). V was pared by 2 bases and J by 10 bases, with 4 bases of the junction left unmatched. The CDR3 is made up of 14 amino acids. CDR3 bases: TGTGCCAGCAGCTTCGACAGGGGGGGGTCACCCCTCCACTTT. This translates into CASSFDRGGSPLHF.

This rearrangement joins TRBV21-1 to TRBJ2-2; whether TRBD1, the table's D call, matches the DNA was not checked. TRBV21-1 constitutes a pseudogene. The CDR3 length is 15 residues. The CDR3 sequence is CASSPRQGSTGELFF. The CDR3 DNA sequence: TGTGCCAGCAGCCCTCGACAGGGAAGCACCGGGGAGCTGTTTTTT.

The V call is TRBV9, the J call TRBJ2-2, with 7 bases aligning to TRBD2. The CDR3 runs to 16 residues. The ends lost 0 bases at V and 6 bases at J; junction bases unmatched: 8. Germline V lookup: CDR1 SGDLS, CDR2 YYNGEE. Here the CDR3 reads CASSVGGGDQAGELFF. For the CDR3, the DNA is TGTGCCAGCAGCGTAGGTGGGGGGGACCAAGCCGGGGAGCTGTTTTTT.

The chain recombines TRBV4-1 with TRBJ1-6, with 9 bases aligning to TRBD1. In germline, CDR1 is MGHRA, CDR2 YSYEKL. The junction had 7 bases not matched to a gene; V was cut back by 3 bases and J by 10 bases. CDR3 length: 15 amino acids. Here the CDR3 DNA reads TGCGCCAGCAGCCACCAGGACAGGGGAGACTCACCCCTCCACTTT. Translating it yields CASSHQDRGDSPLHF.

CDR3 in amino acids: CASSLDSDQPQHF. In DNA form, the CDR3 reads TGTGCCAGCAGTTTGGACAGCGATCAGCCCCAGCATTTT. This sequence joins TRBV6-6 and TRBJ1-5; maybe TRBD1 (6 bases). The CDR3 loop spans 13 amino acids. CDR1 and CDR2 from the germline V gene are MNHNY and SVGAGI (reference sequence). Deletions cut 4 bases from V and 5 bases from J, with 9 bases between.

The table lists this clone with a few counts. The V gene is TRBV5-4, the J gene TRBJ2-7; D perhaps matches TRBD2 (5 bases). Germline V gene data show CDR1 as SGHNT and CDR2 as YYREEE (reference sequence). Between the trimmed V and J ends, which lost 0 bases and 0 bases, there was a span of 7 bases. This CDR3 has 14 amino acids. The CDR3 nucleotides read TGTGCCAGCAGCTTGGGAGGGAACTCCTACGAGCAGTACTTC. Encoded protein: CASSLGGNSYEQYF. The variable domain in full, with the rest retrieved from reference TRBV5-4 and TRBJ2-7, is ETGVTQSPTHLIKTRGQQVTLRCSSQSGHNTVSWYQQALGQGPQFIFQYYREEENGRGNFPPRFSGLQFPNYSSELNVNALELDDSALYLCASSLGGNSYEQYFGPGTRLTVT.

The chain recombines TRBV5-4 with TRBJ2-7; D might be TRBD2 (7 bases). Germline V gives CDR1 SGHNT, CDR2 YYREEE (reference sequence). Trimming cost V 0 bases and J 1 base, with 14 bases left between them. The CDR3 loop spans 16 amino acids. CDR3 in DNA: TGTGCCAGCAGCTTGGTAGGGGGGGGACGTTCCTACGAGCAGTACTTC. It is translated as CASSLVGGGRSYEQYF.

The rearrangement joins TRBV24-1 to TRBJ2-3, with D perhaps matching TRBD1 (6 bases). Trimming left V 7 bases short and J 4 bases short, with 11 bases between. This CDR3 has 13 amino acids. Looked up from germline, CDR1 is KGHDR and CDR2 is SFDVKD. The CDR3 bases are TGTGCCACCAGCCAGGGGAACGCAGATACGCAGTATTTT. This gives the protein CATSQGNADTQYF.

The chain joins TRBV6-1 to TRBJ1-3; no clear D. The germline gives CDR1 MNHNS, CDR2 SASEGT. The CDR3 runs 19 residues. Trimming shortened V by 4 bases and J by 4 bases, and 26 bases separated the two germline ends. DNA for the CDR3: TGTGCCAGCAGTGCTTATTCGCGGACGCTGTTATCGGGAGGAAACACCATATATTTT. It specifies CASSAYSRTLLSGGNTIYF.

This clone rates as medium-sized. The chain has TRBV10-3 and TRBJ1-5, with D possibly TRBD1 on 5 matching bases. Germline CDR1 is ENHRY and CDR2 is SYGVKD. Trimming cost V 2 bases and J 7 bases, with 12 bases left between them. The CDR3 runs 14 residues. CDR3 coding DNA: TGTGCCATCAGTGAGGGGACCAAGGGGCAGCCCCAGCATTTT. The encoded protein is CAISEGTKGQPQHF.

As to this clone: Sequence at one end of the junction differs from germline and may be a read error. The CDR3 nucleotides read TGCGCCAGCAGCTGGGGAAGGAGGGATACTGAAACTTTCTTT. Protein product: CASSWGRRDTETFF. The chain links TRBV5-1 to TRBJ1-1; D ambiguous. The CDR3 is 14 residues long. Germline V CDR1 and CDR2: SGHRS, YFSETQ.

This clone was seen just once. The gene calls are TRBV5-5 and TRBJ1-1, with 7 bases lining up with TRBD1. Unmatched junction bases numbered 6, after V lost 2 bases and J lost 5 bases. Germline CDR1 SGHKS, CDR2 YYEKEE (reference sequence). This CDR3 region has 14 residues. The CDR3 sequence: CASSFNRGGTEAFF. CDR3 DNA: TGTGCCAGCAGCTTTAACAGGGGTGGAACTGAAGCTTTCTTT.

This sequence joins TRBV18 and TRBJ2-5, with D unclear. This CDR3 has 12 residues. In germline, CDR1 is KGHSH, CDR2 LQKENI. V was cut by 6 bases and J by 5 bases, with 10 bases left in between. The CDR3 bases are TGTGCCAGCTCCAAGGTCCGGGAGACCCAGTACTTC. It codes for CASSKVRETQYF.

The genes are TRBV9 and TRBJ2-7; the match to TRBD1 covers 8 bases. CDR3 size: 16 residues. J lost 2 bases, V lost 4 bases, and 11 bases had no gene match. In germline, CDR1 is SGDLS, CDR2 YYNGEE. In DNA, the CDR3 is TGTGCCAGCAGCCCCCATCAGGACAGGGTAACCTACGAGCAGTACTTC. Amino acid sequence: CASSPHQDRVTYEQYF. Full variable domain (remainder filled in from reference TRBV9 and TRBJ2-7): DSGVTQTPKHLITATGQRVTLRCSPRSGDLSVYWYQQSLDQGLQFLIQYYNGEERAKGNILERFSAQQFPDLHSELNLSSLELGDSALYFCASSPHQDRVTYEQYFGPGTRLTVT.

This chain uses TRBV30 with TRBJ1-4, with D tentatively TRBD1 (5 bases). This CDR3 is 13 amino acids long. Germline values: CDR1 GTSNPN, CDR2 SVGIG (reference sequence). Trimming removed 3 bases at V and 4 bases at J, with 9 bases between. CDR3 in DNA: TGTGCCTGGAGACAGGTACATAATGAAAAACTGTTTTTT. This gives the protein CAWRQVHNEKLFF. Using reference TRBV30 and TRBJ1-4 for the parts outside the CDR3, the full variable domain is SQTIHQWPATLVQPVGSPLSLECTVEGTSNPNLYWYRQAAGRGLQLLFYSVGIGQISSEVPQNLSASRPQDRQFILSSKKLLLSDSGFYLCAWRQVHNEKLFFGSGTQLSVL.

Note on this clone: An end of the junction does not agree with germline; a read error may underlie this. V usage is TRBV7-2 and J usage is TRBJ2-5; TRBD2 might be the D (6 bases). The CDR3 length is 16 residues. Germline assignment: CDR1 SGHTA and CDR2 FQGNSA. Here the CDR3 reads CASSLNGRHLEETRYF. CDR3 bases: TGTGCCAGCAGCTTAAACGGGAGACATCTCGAAGAGACCCGGTACTTC.

The V call is TRBV6-5, the J call TRBJ1-1; a possible D gene is TRBD1 (6 bases). V lost 7 bases and J lost 1, with 10 bases in between. The CDR3 consists of 13 residues. CDR1 is MNHEY and CDR2 is SVGAGI in the germline V gene. CDR3 coding DNA: TGTGCCAGCACGGACAGCCCGAACACTGAAGCTTTCTTT. Amino acids: CASTDSPNTEAFF.

By its share, this clone is medium-sized. The chain is built from TRBV30 and TRBJ1-1; no definite D call. V was shortened by 5 bases and J by 8 bases, with 12 bases between the two germline ends. This CDR3 region has 11 residues. The germline gives CDR1 GTSNPN, CDR2 SVGIG (reference sequence). The CDR3: CAWGFRAEAFF. The CDR3 DNA follows: TGTGCCTGGGGATTTCGGGCCGAAGCTTTCTTT. The whole variable domain, filled in from reference TRBV30 and TRBJ1-1, reads SQTIHQWPATLVQPVGSPLSLECTVEGTSNPNLYWYRQAAGRGLQLLFYSVGIGQISSEVPQNLSASRPQDRQFILSSKKLLLSDSGFYLCAWGFRAEAFFGQGTRLTVV.

The chain employs TRBV4-2 and TRBJ2-5; 8 bases are a match to TRBD2. Germline V gene lookup returns CDR1 LGHNA and CDR2 YNFKEQ. The CDR3 sequence is 15 residues long. Losses at the gene ends were 0 bases for V and 0 bases for J; bases not matched to a gene: 0. The CDR3 DNA follows: TGTGCCAGCAGCCAAGACGGGGGGGACCAAGAGACCCAGTACTTC. Translated: CASSQDGGDQETQYF.